These T cell receptor beta chains were read from a single sample in a study of T cell responses to AZD1222 COVID-19 vaccine. Clones were read by immunoSEQ multiplex PCR, and TCRdb kept only the in-frame ones, dropping some. This sample yields fewer than 250,000 clones, of which approximately 92% are seen a single time; about 1.2% belongs to the top ten. This specimen consisted of peripheral blood, obtained on day 0 of AZD1222 vaccination. The source of these receptors is an adult in good health. Both conserved end residues are part of each CDR3. The D gene is left open where the match is weak. Rows give clone size only sometimes, using once, few, many, or a class for an expanded clone.

j_call,clone_size,d_call,v_call,cdr3_aa,cdr3_nt
TRBJ2-5,NA,NA,TRBV7-2,CASSLKPGQGGTQYF,TGTGCCAGCAGCTTAAAGCCGGGGCAAGGGGGGACCCAGTACTTC
TRBJ1-1,NA,NA,TRBV5-6,CASSLGRQGRELAFF,TGTGCCAGCAGCTTGGGGCGTCAGGGAAGGGAATTGGCTTTCTTT
TRBJ1-6,NA,NA,TRBV24-1,CATSEYRRKQRISRSPLHF,TGTGCCACCAGTGAGTACAGACGGAAACAGAGGATTTCGCGTTCACCCCTCCACTTT
TRBJ2-7,NA,TRBD1,TRBV7-9,CASSPRTGYEQYF,TGTGCCAGCAGCCCTCGGACAGGGTACGAGCAGTACTTC
TRBJ2-2,NA,TRBD2,TRBV5-1,CASSSGTSGGTGELFF,TGCGCCAGCAGCTCGGGGACTAGCGGGGGTACCGGGGAGCTGTTTTTT
TRBJ2-1,NA,TRBD1,TRBV18,CASSHLQGGSSYNEQFF,TGTGCCAGCTCACACCTACAGGGGGGTAGCTCCTACAATGAGCAGTTCTTC
TRBJ2-7,NA,NA,TRBV9,CASSGTGTGRQEQYF,TGTGCCAGCAGCGGAACCGGGACGGGGCGTCAAGAGCAGTACTTC
TRBJ2-5,NA,NA,TRBV11-2,CASSLGGVWTQYF,TGTGCCAGCAGCTTGGGGGGCGTCTGGACCCAGTACTTC
TRBJ1-1,NA,TRBD1,TRBV6-6,CASRGADRGNTEAFF,TGTGCCAGCAGGGGGGCAGACAGGGGCAACACTGAAGCTTTCTTT
TRBJ2-1,NA,NA,TRBV20-1,CSAGPYNEQFF,TGCAGTGCTGGCCCTTACAATGAGCAGTTCTTC
TRBJ1-2,NA,NA,TRBV19,CASSPRGPGGYGYTF,TGTGCCAGTAGTCCCCGGGGGCCAGGAGGCTATGGCTACACCTTC
TRBJ2-5,NA,NA,TRBV3-1/TRBV3-2,CASSLQGGETQYF,TGTGCCAGCAGTCTTCAGGGGGGGGAGACCCAGTACTTC
TRBJ1-5,NA,NA,TRBV2,CASQELGEQPQHF,TGTGCCAGCCAGGAACTGGGAGAACAGCCCCAGCATTTT
TRBJ1-1,NA,NA,TRBV6-5,CASNPTLNTEAFF,TGTGCCAGCAATCCTACCCTGAACACTGAAGCTTTCTTT
TRBJ1-1,once,TRBD1,TRBV29-1,CSVSLTGDTEAFF,TGCAGCGTCTCCTTGACAGGGGACACTGAAGCTTTCTTT
TRBJ1-6,NA,NA,TRBV6-4,CASSGTVGSPLHF,TGTGCCAGCAGTGGGACGGTGGGTTCACCCCTCCACTTT
TRBJ1-6,once,TRBD1,TRBV28,CASSSGQGQGNSPLHF,TGTGCCAGCAGTAGTGGACAGGGCCAAGGGAATTCACCCCTCCACTTT
TRBJ1-2,NA,TRBD1,TRBV6-6,CASRGFGTGSGYTF,TGTGCCAGCAGAGGATTCGGGACAGGAAGCGGCTACACCTTC
TRBJ1-3,NA,NA,TRBV5-1,CASSLQGLWGNTIYF,TGCGCCAGCAGCTTGCAGGGTCTCTGGGGAAACACCATATATTTT
TRBJ1-2,once,NA,TRBV3-1/TRBV3-2,CASSQGYGYTF,TGTGCCAGCAGCCAAGGGTATGGCTACACCTTC
TRBJ1-1,NA,NA,TRBV6-5,CASSQGTGGNRRAFF,TGTGCCAGCAGTCAGGGGACTGGCGGTAATCGAAGAGCTTTCTTT
TRBJ2-7,once,TRBD2,TRBV10-3,CAISPSGGTYEQYF,TGTGCCATCAGCCCTAGCGGGGGGACCTACGAGCAGTACTTC
TRBJ2-7,NA,NA,TRBV3-1/TRBV3-2,CASSQDRRAYEQYF,TGTGCCAGCAGCCAAGATCGGCGAGCCTACGAGCAGTACTTC
TRBJ2-1,NA,NA,TRBV7-9,CASSTRNEQFF,TGTGCCAGCAGCACCCGCAATGAGCAGTTCTTC
TRBJ1-3,NA,NA,TRBV5-4,CASSAHPGAGNTIYF,TGTGCCAGCAGCGCACACCCGGGAGCTGGAAACACCATATATTTT
TRBJ1-2,NA,NA,TRBV20-1,CSGQDYGYTF,TGCAGTGGGCAGGACTATGGCTACACCTTC
TRBJ1-1,once,NA,TRBV10-2,CASRGDGARNTEAFF,TGCGCCAGCAGGGGGGACGGGGCTAGGAACACTGAAGCTTTCTTT
TRBJ2-1,NA,NA,TRBV4-3,CASSQYTGPPSEQFF,TGCGCCAGCAGCCAATATACCGGGCCTCCTTCGGAGCAGTTCTTC
TRBJ1-1,NA,NA,TRBV11-2,CASSLETEAFF,TGTGCCAGCAGCTTGGAGACTGAAGCTTTCTTT
TRBJ1-4,NA,NA,TRBV28,CASSLSGVGPTNEKLFF,TGTGCCAGCAGTTTATCAGGAGTTGGCCCAACTAATGAAAAACTGTTTTTT
TRBJ1-1,NA,TRBD1,TRBV7-9,CASSLGGTGGFTEAFF,TGTGCCAGCAGCTTAGGAGGGACAGGGGGTTTCACTGAAGCTTTCTTT
TRBJ1-5,NA,TRBD1,TRBV18,CASSVGQGRGKGNQPQHF,TGTGCCAGCTCAGTCGGACAGGGGAGGGGGAAGGGCAATCAGCCCCAGCATTTT
TRBJ2-3,once,TRBD2,TRBV7-2,CASSPGLAGGQKLTDTQYF,TGTGCCAGCAGCCCGGGACTAGCGGGGGGCCAGAAACTCACAGATACGCAGTATTTT
TRBJ1-2,NA,NA,TRBV4-2,CASSRTTGEATGGYTF,TGTGCCAGCAGCCGGACCACTGGGGAGGCGACGGGAGGCTACACCTTC
TRBJ2-3,NA,TRBD2,TRBV6-4,CASSPRGEGSTDTQYF,TGTGCCAGCAGCCCTCGAGGGGAGGGAAGCACAGATACGCAGTATTTT
TRBJ1-4,NA,NA,TRBV3-1/TRBV3-2,CASSPSGRNNEKLFF,TGTGCCAGCAGCCCCTCGGGACGGAATAATGAAAAACTGTTTTTT
TRBJ1-2,NA,NA,TRBV6-5,CASSYSALGAGNGYTF,TGTGCCAGCAGTTACTCGGCACTCGGTGCGGGGAATGGCTACACCTTC